A single sample is the source of the 32 T cell receptor beta chains below, sequenced in a study of Tregs in tolerant kidney transplant recipients. TCRdb's copy holds only in-frame clones and misses some; the assay was immunoSEQ multiplex PCR. The sample lists about 77,000 clones, around 98% occurring once. The sequences come from CD4+ T cells from blood, collected before the transplant. These receptors came from a human donor who received a combined kidney and bone marrow transplant.

The rearrangement joins TRBV5-4 to TRBJ1-1; the D gene is possibly TRBD1 (6 bases). V lost 0 bases and J 3 bases, leaving 12 bases between the germline ends. In germline, CDR1 is SGHNT, CDR2 YYREEE (reference sequence). The CDR3 length is 15 residues. The CDR3 is CASSLVWGPDTEAFF. CDR3 sequence (DNA): TGTGCCAGCAGCTTGGTGTGGGGGCCGGACACTGAAGCTTTCTTT.

The chain employs TRBV5-6 and TRBJ1-2, with D hard to call. V was pared by 4 bases and J by 3 bases, with 25 bases between. This CDR3 contains 18 residues. Germline V gene lookup returns CDR1 SGHDT and CDR2 YYEEEE. The CDR3 DNA sequence: TGTGCCAGCAGCCCCCTCCGGGCTGGAAAATTGGGAGACTATGGCTACACCTTC. It codes for CASSPLRAGKLGDYGYTF.

J is TRBJ1-1 and V is TRBV7-9; D is ambiguous. Germline V CDR1 and CDR2: SEHNR, FQNEAQ (reference sequence). Trimming left V 3 bases short and J 0 bases short, with 2 bases between. This CDR3 is 12 amino acids long. The CDR3, as DNA: TGTGCCAGCAGCTTCGTGAACACTGAAGCTTTCTTT. This gives the protein CASSFVNTEAFF.

V gene TRBV18 combines with J gene TRBJ1-1; TRBD1 aligns across 7 bases. The germline V gene has CDR1 KGHSH and CDR2 LQKENI. The V gene end was trimmed by 3 bases and the J gene end by 3 bases; junction bases not matched to a gene: 10. This CDR3 is 16 amino acids long. CDR3 nucleotides: TGTGCCAGCTCACCGGGCAGGGGGATAAGCGACACTGAAGCTTTCTTT. It translates to CASSPGRGISDTEAFF. Using reference TRBV18 and TRBJ1-1 for the parts outside the CDR3, the full variable domain is NAGVMQNPRHLVRRRGQEARLRCSPMKGHSHVYWYRQLPEEGLKFMVYLQKENIIDESGMPKERFSAEFPKEGPSILRIQQVVRGDSAAYFCASSPGRGISDTEAFFGQGTRLTVV.

The chain uses TRBV11-2 and TRBJ1-2, with 7 bases identical to TRBD1. The V and J ends lost 2 bases and 5 bases, in that order; junction bases with no gene match: 5. The V gene's germline CDR1 is SGHAT and CDR2 FQNNGV. The CDR3 runs 14 residues. The CDR3 DNA reads as TGTGCCAGCAGCTTACCGGGACAGTCATATGGCTACACCTTC. This gives the protein CASSLPGQSYGYTF.

The chain employs TRBV7-2 and TRBJ1-1; no definite D call. Germline CDR1 is SGHTA and CDR2 is FQGNSA. The CDR3 extends over 18 amino acids. The V and J ends lost 3 bases and 5 bases respectively, with 25 bases between them. CDR3 sequence reads: CASSFSDQDPERRTEAFF. DNA of the CDR3: TGTGCCAGCAGCTTCTCGGACCAAGATCCCGAGAGGAGGACTGAAGCTTTCTTT.

The chain couples TRBV4-3 to TRBJ1-3; D is unclear. Trimming left V 0 bases short and J 3 bases short, with 12 bases between. The CDR3 has 16 residues. Germline V gene sequence: CDR1 LGHNA, CDR2 YSLEER. CDR3 DNA sequence: TGCGCCAGCAGCCAAGATATCCGGGTTGTTGGAAACACCATATATTTT. Its protein product is CASSQDIRVVGNTIYF.

This sequence joins TRBV4-1 and TRBJ2-3; a possible D gene is TRBD1 (6 bases). Germline loops: CDR1 MGHRA, CDR2 YSYEKL. Trimming took 1 base from V and 6 from J, leaving 14 bases between them. This CDR3 has 15 residues. The CDR3 bases are TGCGCCAGCAGCCAAGGTTCAGGGGCGGCGGATACGCAGTATTTT. As protein: CASSQGSGAADTQYF.

The CDR3 DNA reads as TGCGCCAGCAGCTTATCGGGACTAGCGGCCGGGGAGCTGTTTTTT. Its protein product is CASSLSGLAAGELFF. The chain recombines TRBV5-1 with TRBJ2-2, with 11 bases identical to TRBD2. V gave up 2 bases and J gave up 6 bases; unmatched junction bases: 3. The CDR3 length is 15 residues. Germline V lookup: CDR1 SGHRS, CDR2 YFSETQ.

The J gene is TRBJ2-5, the V gene TRBV19, with D hard to call. Germline CDR1 is LNHDA and CDR2 is SQIVND (reference sequence). Trimming stripped 1 base from V and 4 bases from J, with 4 bases between. The CDR3 totals 12 residues. The CDR3 region is CASSIGLETQYF. DNA of the CDR3: TGTGCCAGTAGTATAGGACTAGAGACCCAGTACTTC.

The rearrangement joins TRBV4-1 to TRBJ1-4, with D hard to call. Deletions cut 3 bases from V and 5 bases from J, with 16 bases between. Germline V gene data show CDR1 as MGHRA and CDR2 as YSYEKL. The CDR3 consists of 16 residues. Here the CDR3 reads CASSHATAEDNEKLFF. CDR3 in DNA: TGCGCCAGCAGCCATGCGACGGCGGAAGACAATGAAAAACTGTTTTTT.

Concerning this clone: The same CDR3 is also encoded by other DNA sequences in this sample. The genes are TRBV2 and TRBJ1-5; 7 positions agree with TRBD1. Losses at the gene ends were 6 bases for V and 1 base for J; bases not matched to a gene: 0. CDR3 length: 13 residues. CDR1 and CDR2 from the germline V gene are SNHLY and FYNNEI. The CDR3 loop reads CASRGQSNQPQHF. The CDR3 region has the DNA TGTGCCAGCAGGGGACAGAGCAATCAGCCCCAGCATTTT.

The V gene is TRBV19, the J gene TRBJ1-2; TRBD1 might be the D (5 bases). Trimming took off 3 bases at V and 2 bases at J, with 7 bases between the two ends. The CDR3 runs 13 residues. Germline assignment: CDR1 LNHDA and CDR2 SQIVND (reference sequence). As DNA, the CDR3 is TGTGCCAGTAGTATCAGGGAAAACTATGGCTACACCTTC. Translating it yields CASSIRENYGYTF.

V usage is TRBV9 and J usage is TRBJ1-4, with a weak D call TRBD1 (6 bases). The germline V gene has CDR1 SGDLS and CDR2 YYNGEE. V lost 4 bases, J lost 8 bases, and 18 bases lay in between. The CDR3 consists of 15 residues. CDR3 bases: TGTGCCAGCAGCCCGAGGGAGGGGGTAGGGGAAAAACTGTTTTTT. It translates to CASSPREGVGEKLFF.

The rearrangement joins TRBV5-1 to TRBJ1-1; 7 bases agree with TRBD1. The CDR3 is 14 residues long. Germline-derived CDR1 and CDR2 are SGHRS and YFSETQ. V lost 4 bases and J lost 0; bases outside the gene matches: 3. The CDR3 loop is CASSGGQLNTEAFF. The CDR3 nucleotides are TGCGCCAGCAGCGGGGGACAGTTGAACACTGAAGCTTTCTTT. Together with reference TRBV5-1 and TRBJ1-1, the CDR3 gives the full variable domain: KAGVTQTPRYLIKTRGQQVTLSCSPISGHRSVSWYQQTPGQGLQFLFEYFSETQRNKGNFPGRFSGRQFSNSRSEMNVSTLELGDSALYLCASSGGQLNTEAFFGQGTRLTVV.

The CDR3 bases are TGTGCCAGCAGCGTTGACAGACCTAGCACAGATACGCAGTATTTT. Translating it yields CASSVDRPSTDTQYF. This sequence joins TRBV9 and TRBJ2-3; perhaps TRBD1 as D (5 bases). Looked up from germline, CDR1 is SGDLS and CDR2 is YYNGEE. The CDR3 extends over 15 amino acids. Trimming cost V 2 bases and J 0 bases, with 10 bases left between them.

The DNA of the CDR3 is TGTGCCAGCAGCCATGAGCCGCGGGATAGCACCGGGGAGCTGTTTTTT. It codes for CASSHEPRDSTGELFF. This rearrangement joins TRBV5-4 to TRBJ2-2; the D gene is possibly TRBD2 (6 bases). The V end lost 4 bases, the J end lost 4 bases, and 17 bases lay between the germline ends. The germline gives CDR1 SGHNT, CDR2 YYREEE (reference sequence). This CDR3 is built from 16 residues.

The rearrangement uses TRBV7-3 and TRBJ2-1; 7 nucleotides line up with TRBD2. Per germline, CDR1 SGHTA and CDR2 FQGTGA. V shed 2 bases, J shed 10 bases, and the junction held 2 bases outside the gene matches. The CDR3 covers 12 residues. The chain's CDR3 is CASSLERDEQFF. In nucleotides, the CDR3 is TGTGCCAGCAGCTTAGAGCGGGACGAGCAGTTCTTC.

The V gene is TRBV2, the J gene TRBJ1-5; D remains ambiguous. Germline loops: CDR1 SNHLY, CDR2 FYNNEI. The CDR3 sequence is 17 residues long. Trimming cost V 0 bases and J 5 bases, with 17 bases left between them. CDR3 in DNA: TGTGCCAGCAGTGAAGCGCTTCTGAGAACGGTTGATCAGCCCCAGCATTTT. It codes for CASSEALLRTVDQPQHF.

This sequence joins TRBV5-1 and TRBJ2-6, with 11 positions matching TRBD2. V shed 3 bases and J 5 bases; nucleotides not matched to a gene: 13. The CDR3 length is 19 residues. Germline assignment: CDR1 SGHRS and CDR2 YFSETQ. The CDR3 spells CASSSRTSGSFFWANVLTF. In nucleotides, the CDR3 is TGCGCCAGCAGCTCCAGGACTAGCGGGTCTTTTTTCTGGGCCAACGTCCTGACTTTC.

The chain carries TRBV28 and TRBJ2-1; 9 positions agree with TRBD2. V was pared by 5 bases and J by 8 bases, with 13 bases of the junction left unmatched. Germline V gives CDR1 MDHEN, CDR2 SYDVKM. The CDR3 is made up of 16 amino acids. Here the CDR3 reads CASSGFSAGGRYEQFF. The CDR3 DNA is TGTGCCAGCAGTGGATTCTCTGCGGGGGGGCGCTATGAGCAGTTCTTC.

This chain links TRBV7-3 with TRBJ2-1; D is undetermined. This CDR3 comprises 13 residues. The germline V and J ends were trimmed by 6 bases and 7 bases, with 13 bases remaining between them. Germline loops: CDR1 SGHTA, CDR2 FQGTGA. In DNA, the CDR3 is TGTGCCAGCAGTTCTTCTTACCGGAATGAGCAGTTCTTC. Translating gives CASSSSYRNEQFF. Complete variable domain (other parts from reference TRBV7-3 and TRBJ2-1): GAGVSQTPSNKVTEKGKYVELRCDPISGHTALYWYRQSLGQGPEFLIYFQGTGAADDSGLPNDRFFAVRPEGSVSTLKIQRTERGDSAVYLCASSSSYRNEQFFGPGTRLTVL.

The chain carries TRBV7-9 and TRBJ1-5; 10 bases match TRBD1. This CDR3 has 18 amino acids. After removal of 5 bases from V and 0 bases from J, the junction contained 10 bases not matched to a gene. In germline, CDR1 is SEHNR, CDR2 FQNEAQ (reference sequence). The DNA for the CDR3 is TGTGCCAGCAGCCTTGTGAGGGGGACAGGGGATAGCAATCAGCCCCAGCATTTT. Residues: CASSLVRGTGDSNQPQHF.

V usage is TRBV25-1 and J usage is TRBJ1-2; 9 bases fit TRBD1. V shed 8 bases and J 8 bases; nucleotides not matched to a gene: 12. CDR3 length: 14 residues. Germline CDR1 is MGHDK and CDR2 is SYGVNS. CDR3 in amino acids: CASHLRDRALGYTF. The CDR3 nucleotides are TGTGCCAGCCACCTCCGGGACAGGGCTCTCGGCTACACCTTC.

The rearrangement links TRBV6-1 to TRBJ1-5, with D perhaps matching TRBD1 (5 bases). The V end was cut by 4 bases, the J end by 2 bases, with 15 bases between. The CDR3 runs to 16 residues. In germline, CDR1 is MNHNS, CDR2 SASEGT. The CDR3 nucleotides are TGTGCCAGCAGTGCTACTATATTAGGGGGCAATCAGCCCCAGCATTTT. Translated: CASSATILGGNQPQHF.

The rearrangement links TRBV10-3 to TRBJ1-5; D is possibly TRBD1 (6 bases). Germline V lookup: CDR1 ENHRY, CDR2 SYGVKD. The CDR3 contains 16 residues. The germline V and J ends were trimmed by 2 bases and 6 bases, with 17 bases remaining between them. The CDR3 protein is CAISEGAGAKGQPQHF. The DNA for the CDR3 is TGTGCCATCAGTGAGGGCGCGGGGGCAAAGGGTCAGCCCCAGCATTTT.

The CDR3 loop reads CASSLTGTDTDTQYF. The DNA for the CDR3 is TGTGCCAGCAGCCTAACCGGGACAGACACAGATACGCAGTATTTT. The rearrangement uses TRBV11-3 and TRBJ2-3, with 7 positions matching TRBD1. The CDR3 covers 15 residues. J gave up 2 bases and V 5 bases, and 7 bases lay outside the gene matches. The germline gives CDR1 SGHNT, CDR2 YENEEA.

The V gene is TRBV2, the J gene TRBJ2-7; 7 bases agree with TRBD2. The CDR3 extends over 13 amino acids. Germline-derived CDR1 and CDR2 are SNHLY and FYNNEI. The V and J ends lost 10 bases and 7 bases, in that order; junction bases with no gene match: 13. The DNA of the CDR3 is TGTGCCACGGCCGGGGAGGGCCTTAAAGAGCAGTACTTC. This sequence encodes CATAGEGLKEQYF.

V usage is TRBV7-9 and J usage is TRBJ1-1; 9 bases fit TRBD1. Per germline, CDR1 SEHNR and CDR2 FQNEAQ (reference sequence). Losses at the gene ends were 2 bases for V and 1 base for J; bases not matched to a gene: 8. This CDR3 is built from 17 residues. CDR3 sequence: CASSLRTGVIKNTEAFF. The CDR3 DNA sequence: TGTGCCAGCAGCTTAAGGACAGGGGTCATTAAGAACACTGAAGCTTTCTTT.

This chain uses TRBV7-9 with TRBJ1-2; D not certain. Germline CDR1 is SEHNR and CDR2 is FQNEAQ (reference sequence). There are 15 residues in the CDR3. V lost 5 bases to trimming and J lost 8 bases, with 21 bases between them. CDR3 DNA sequence: TGTGCCAGCAGCCCAGAGGACCCGGGGTCAGGAGGCTACACCTTC. This gives the protein CASSPEDPGSGGYTF.

This chain connects TRBV7-3 to TRBJ2-2, with 14 bases that match TRBD2. The CDR3 spans 16 residues. CDR1 and CDR2 from the germline V gene are SGHTA and FQGTGA. V trimming: 5 bases; J trimming: 8 bases; junction bases outside the gene matches: 7. CDR3 sequence reads: CASSLPGLAGAGELFF. The CDR3 coding sequence is TGTGCCAGCAGCCTTCCGGGACTAGCGGGGGCTGGGGAGCTGTTTTTT.

This sequence joins TRBV11-1 and TRBJ2-7; TRBD1 agrees at 9 bases. The trim removed 4 bases at V and 12 bases at J, leaving 13 bases unmatched. Looked up from germline, CDR1 is SGHAT and CDR2 is FQDESV (reference sequence). The CDR3 has 14 residues. CDR3 region: CASSYSGQGPISYF. As DNA, the CDR3 is TGTGCCAGCAGCTATTCGGGACAGGGACCTATATCGTACTTC.